This T cell receptor (beta chain) was captured by sequencing in a study of response to subunit inactivated influenza vaccine. Broader study findings: Authors suggested each seasonal influenza vaccination recruits few new T cells.

Regarding this clonotype: Its specificity is unknown.

The CDR3 has 14 amino acids. Trimming removed 2 bases at V and 8 bases at J, with 15 bases between. CDR1 is LGHNA and CDR2 is YNFKEQ in the germline V gene. From the RT-PCR reads, TCRdb called clonotypes with MiXCR, one entry per CDR3 protein. The sample records about 480,000 distinct CDR3 sequences, around 9.9% being singletons. Sequences were derived from PBMCs from blood, sampled roughly 48 days after vaccination. The receptor comes from a man aged 50 to 60 who received an inactivated influenza vaccine. The chain carries TRBV4-2 and TRBJ1-2, with a tentative D call TRBD1 (6 bases). CDR3 region: CASSQSGGGGGYTF. As DNA, the CDR3 is TGTGCCAGCAGCCAATCGGGGGGAGGGGGAGGCTACACCTTC.